The 8 T cell receptor beta chains below all came from one sample that was sequenced in a study of T cells in Graves' hyperthyroidism and ophthalmopathy. RNA transcripts provided the source from which TCR beta CDR3 regions were amplified. The TCR CDR3 was amplified in a first-round RT-PCR using the HTBI primer set. TCRdb redid the calling of the multiplex PCR reads with MiXCR, one entry per CDR3 protein. The data contain around 600,000 distinct CDR3 sequences, roughly 14% of them singletons. The sequenced sample was blood. The source of these receptors is a woman between 45 and 65 years old with Graves' ophthalmopathy.

This clonotype was detected ten times or more. This chain joins TRBV29-1 and TRBJ2-3, with D possibly matching TRBD2 (5 bases). Germline CDR1 reads SQVTM; CDR2 reads ANQGSEA. Trimming cost V 1 base and J 0 bases, with 11 bases left between them. This CDR3 region has 15 residues. The CDR3 region has the DNA TGCAGCGTTGAAGGGAGCAGGAGGAGCACAGATACGCAGTATTTT. Translating gives CSVEGSRRSTDTQYF.

Only a few counts were recorded for this clonotype. The chain links TRBV28 to TRBJ1-3, with TRBD1 matching 10 bases. The CDR3 covers 18 residues. With 2 bases clipped from V and 0 bases from J, the junction kept 7 bases outside the gene matches. Germline-derived CDR1 and CDR2 are MDHEN and SYDVKM. The CDR3 DNA reads as TGTGCCAGCAGTTTAGGCCTTCGGACAGGGGGCTCTGGAAACACCATATATTTT. Residues: CASSLGLRTGGSGNTIYF.

The table lists this clonotype with many counts. The V gene is TRBV6-2 or TRBV6-3, the J gene TRBJ2-7; D may be TRBD1 (6 bases). CDR1 MNHEY and CDR2 SVGEGT come from the germline V gene. The V end was cut by 8 bases, the J end by 3 bases, with 14 bases between. This CDR3 is built from 13 residues. In nucleotides, the CDR3 is TGTGCCAGCGGCTGGACAGCTTACTACGAGCAGTACTTC. This codes for CASGWTAYYEQYF.

This clonotype turned up a few times. This chain uses TRBV15 with TRBJ1-2; the match to TRBD1 covers 8 bases. The CDR3 has 15 amino acids. Per germline, CDR1 LNHNV and CDR2 YYDKDF (reference sequence). V was clipped by 5 bases and J by 3 bases; unmatched bases: 8. CDR3 DNA: TGTGCCACCAGCGGATTACCAGGGGGCGACTATGGCTACACCTTC. It translates to CATSGLPGGDYGYTF.

This clonotype was seen ten or more times. The V and J genes are TRBV3-1 and TRBJ2-1; TRBD2 might be the D (5 bases). In germline, CDR1 is LGHDT, CDR2 YNNKEL (reference sequence). This CDR3 is 14 amino acids long. V dropped 7 bases and J dropped 8 bases, with 18 bases sitting between them. The CDR3 sequence: CASTKIVGEDEQFF. The DNA of the CDR3 is TGTGCCAGCACTAAAATTGTGGGAGAGGATGAGCAGTTCTTC.

This clonotype was counted ten times or more. The chain employs TRBV7-8 and TRBJ1-2; no reliable D call. The CDR3 is 20 amino acids. Germline V gives CDR1 SGHVS, CDR2 FQNEAQ. Trimming removed 1 base at V and 0 bases at J, with 24 bases between. This CDR3 is CASSLGYPLAAATSNYGYTF. CDR3 coding DNA: TGTGCCAGCAGCTTAGGATACCCCCTAGCGGCGGCAACTTCTAACTATGGCTACACCTTC.

This clonotype has more than one count but fewer than ten. J is TRBJ1-2 and V is TRBV7-9; D gene uncertain. CDR1 is SEHNR, CDR2 FQNEAQ, per germline (reference sequence). V lost 0 bases, J lost 4 bases, and 12 bases lay in between. The CDR3 length is 15 residues. CDR3 sequence: CASSLAAMPIYGYTF. CDR3 DNA: TGTGCCAGCAGCTTAGCTGCCATGCCTATCTATGGCTACACCTTC.

Ten or more counts support this clonotype. The CDR3 loop reads CASSFSSGRPQETQYF. In nucleotides, the CDR3 is TGTGCCAGCAGCTTTTCTAGCGGGAGACCACAAGAGACCCAGTACTTC. J is TRBJ2-5 and V is TRBV7-2, with 10 bases that match TRBD2. CDR3 length equals 16 residues. J was trimmed by 2 bases and V by 3 bases; bases with no gene match: 6. CDR1 SGHTA and CDR2 FQGNSA come from the germline V gene.